The 9 T cell receptor beta chains below all came from one sample that was sequenced in a study of T cell changes during pregnancy in multiple sclerosis (dated by TCRdb to the late 2010s). Receptor libraries were prepared by the immunoSEQ multiplex PCR assay. Held by TCRdb, this immuneACCESS table contains in-frame sequences only and omits some clones. Under half of the omission traces to an unresolved V gene where checked; the cause of the rest is unknown. Counted in this sample were 78,000 or so clones; about nine tenths of them appeared once. The ten largest make up about 0.42% of the sample. The sequencing here drew on CD4+ T cells from peripheral blood mononuclear cells, taken before pregnancy. The receptors were sampled from a female donor with multiple sclerosis, enrolled in a pregnancy study.

The chain employs TRBV28 and TRBJ1-5; tentatively, D is TRBD1 (6 bases). With 6 bases removed from V and 0 bases from J, the gap between germline ends came to 12 bases. This CDR3 is built from 15 residues. Looked up from germline, CDR1 is MDHEN and CDR2 is SYDVKM. The CDR3 nucleotides read TGTGCCAGCAGCTCCGCGACAGGTAGCAATCAGCCCCAGCATTTT. Its protein is CASSSATGSNQPQHF.

The chain couples TRBV28 to TRBJ2-1; 14 bases are a match to TRBD2. The V gene's germline CDR1 is MDHEN and CDR2 SYDVKM. The CDR3 runs 16 residues. Germline trimming cut 6 bases from V and 3 bases from J; bases unmatched to any gene: 4. This chain's CDR3 is CASRPTSGRVYNEQFF. The CDR3 bases are TGTGCCAGCAGGCCGACTAGCGGGAGGGTCTACAATGAGCAGTTCTTC.

V is TRBV9 and J is TRBJ2-3; 11 positions match TRBD2. Germline V CDR1 and CDR2: SGDLS, YYNGEE. The CDR3 is 15 residues long. Losses at the gene ends were 7 bases for V and 0 bases for J; bases not matched to a gene: 4. CDR3 nucleotides: TGTGCCAGCGGGGTAGCGGGGGGGAGCACAGATACGCAGTATTTT. It is translated as CASGVAGGSTDTQYF.

The gene calls are TRBV28 and TRBJ2-3, with 12 bases matching TRBD2. Germline CDR1 reads MDHEN; CDR2 reads SYDVKM. CDR3 length: 15 residues. The V and J ends lost 5 bases and 4 bases, in that order; junction bases with no gene match: 4. The CDR3 loop is CASSRLAGGPDTQYF. CDR3 nucleotide sequence: TGTGCCAGCAGTCGTCTAGCGGGAGGGCCAGATACGCAGTATTTT.

This chain uses TRBV2 with TRBJ1-5, with 8 positions matching TRBD1. CDR3 size: 16 residues. Germline V gene lookup returns CDR1 SNHLY and CDR2 FYNNEI. Losses at the gene ends were 8 bases for V and 1 base for J; bases not matched to a gene: 10. The CDR3 DNA reads TGTGCCAGCCGCCTAGGGACAGGATACAGCAATCAGCCCCAGCATTTT. Translated, it gives CASRLGTGYSNQPQHF.

The genes are TRBV10-1 and TRBJ1-5; TRBD1 matches at 10 bases. The germline V gene has CDR1 WNHNN and CDR2 SYGVQD (reference sequence). Germline trimming cut 3 bases from V and 3 bases from J; bases unmatched to any gene: 8. The CDR3 is 17 amino acids. The CDR3 sequence: CASSDETGGADNQPQHF. The CDR3 region has the DNA TGCGCCAGCAGTGACGAGACAGGGGGCGCGGACAATCAGCCCCAGCATTTT.

The V call is TRBV27, the J call TRBJ2-7, with 9 bases lining up with TRBD1. The junction had 6 bases not matched to a gene; V was cut back by 0 bases and J by 3 bases. This CDR3 region has 16 residues. CDR1 is MNHEY and CDR2 is SMNVEV in the germline V gene (reference sequence). The CDR3 sequence: CASSLSSGTGIYEQYF. DNA of the CDR3: TGTGCCAGCAGTTTATCTTCCGGGACAGGGATCTACGAGCAGTACTTC.

The chain couples TRBV18 to TRBJ2-3; D not certain. Per germline, CDR1 KGHSH and CDR2 LQKENI. V was shortened by 3 bases and J by 6 bases, with 7 bases between the two germline ends. The CDR3 runs to 12 residues. The DNA of the CDR3 is TGTGCCAGCTCACCCCCCCATGATACGCAGTATTTT. Translated, it gives CASSPPHDTQYF. Full variable domain (outside the CDR3, taken from reference TRBV18 and TRBJ2-3): NAGVMQNPRHLVRRRGQEARLRCSPMKGHSHVYWYRQLPEEGLKFMVYLQKENIIDESGMPKERFSAEFPKEGPSILRIQQVVRGDSAAYFCASSPPHDTQYFGPGTRLTVL.

The chain recombines TRBV4-3 with TRBJ2-7; 8 bases agree with TRBD2. From germline, CDR1 is LGHNA and CDR2 YSLEER. J lost 4 bases, V lost 4 bases, and 6 bases had no gene match. The CDR3 spans 14 residues. CDR3: CASSLIAGTYEQYF. Here the CDR3 DNA reads TGCGCCAGCAGCCTGATAGCGGGAACGTACGAGCAGTACTTC.